This is a list of T cell receptor beta chains from one sample in a study of PD-L1 blockade in urothelial cancer. Only in-frame clones appear in the TCRdb table, and some are missing; sequencing was by immunoSEQ multiplex PCR. The data contain roughly 63,000 clones, roughly 80% of them seen just once; the ten biggest clones take up 4.5% to 6%. The sequencing used PBMCs, collected around atezolizumab (anti-PD-L1) treatment. These TCRs come from a man between 65 and 80 years old with urothelial cancer. Both conserved end residues are part of each CDR3. D genes are given only for firm matches. Size values are once, few and many counts, or a class for expanded clones, and some rows have none.

abundance	v_gene	d_gene	j_gene	CDR3nt	CDR3aa
.	TRBV19	.	TRBJ1-5	TGTGCCACCAGTAGTCACAGTGACAATCAGCCCCAGCATTTT	CATSSHSDNQPQHF
.	TRBV27	.	TRBJ1-5	TGTGCCAGCAGTTTAAGACAGCTTTATAGCAATCAGCCCCAGCATTTT	CASSLRQLYSNQPQHF
.	TRBV11-3	.	TRBJ2-5	TGTGCCAGCAGCTTAGATGGATGGGGGGAAGAGACCCAGTACTTC	CASSLDGWGEETQYF
.	TRBV19	TRBD1	TRBJ1-1	TGTGCCAGTAGAGTCGACAGGGTGAACACTGAAGCTTTCTTT	CASRVDRVNTEAFF
.	TRBV5-6	TRBD1	TRBJ1-2	TGTGCCAGCCGGGACAGTTTGAGGTCTGGCGGCTACACCTTC	CASRDSLRSGGYTF
.	TRBV11-2	TRBD1	TRBJ1-1	TGTGCCAGCAGCACCCAGGGGGCCGACACTGAAGCTTTCTTT	CASSTQGADTEAFF
.	TRBV2	.	TRBJ1-5	TGTGCCAGCAGTCCCGTGGGGGGTTCTGAAGGCAATCAGCCCCAGCATTTT	CASSPVGGSEGNQPQHF
.	TRBV9	TRBD2	TRBJ2-1	TGTGCCAGCAGCGTATCCGGACTAGCGGGAGTCAATGAGCAGTTCTTC	CASSVSGLAGVNEQFF
once	TRBV15	TRBD2	TRBJ2-7	TGTGCCACCAGCAGAAGACAGACTAGCGGGAGTTACCACGAGCAGTACTTC	CATSRRQTSGSYHEQYF
few	TRBV7-9	.	TRBJ1-4	TGTGCCAGCAGCTTAGGCATCGAGGGGAGGAGGGAAAAACTGTTTTTT	CASSLGIEGRREKLFF
.	TRBV10-2	.	TRBJ2-1	TGCGCCAGCAGTAGGACTATCACCTACAATGAGCAGTTCTTC	CASSRTITYNEQFF
.	TRBV5-1	.	TRBJ1-4	TGCGCCAGCAGCTTGGGCCAGGGACTTGGTGAAAAACTGTTTTTT	CASSLGQGLGEKLFF
once	TRBV10-1	.	TRBJ1-4	TGCGCCAGCAGTCTACAACAGGGCGAAAAACTGTTTTTT	CASSLQQGEKLFF
.	TRBV7-9	TRBD1	TRBJ1-4	TGTGCCAGCAGCTTGGGACAGGCAGATGAAAAACTGTTTTTT	CASSLGQADEKLFF